This TCR beta chain stems from a study of blood T cell repertoires in COVID-19. On the study more broadly: T cells, B-cell-depleted T cells, or PBMCs provided the cDNA or gDNA that served as material.

CDR1 and CDR2 from the germline V gene are SGDLS and YYNGEE. This CDR3 has 15 amino acids. Trimming cost V 3 bases and J 0 bases, with 12 bases left between them. Original processing notes: Nucleated cell counts were estimated from reference gene primer amplification. Method: immunoSEQ multiplex PCR; TCRdb's copy keeps in-frame clones and lacks some. V and J calls and clone size follow that table, whereas D and trimming were derived from the DNA. The sample has fewer than 60,000 clones; 82% are singletons. The material sequenced was peripheral blood. The J gene is TRBJ1-1, the V gene TRBV9, with D possibly TRBD1 on 6 matching bases. This receptor was identified in an elderly man with COVID-19, enrolled during active disease. CDR3 sequence reads: CASSAPTGLNTEAFF. CDR3 bases: TGTGCCAGCAGCGCCCCGACAGGACTGAACACTGAAGCTTTCTTT. Full variable domain (remainder filled in from reference TRBV9 and TRBJ1-1): DSGVTQTPKHLITATGQRVTLRCSPRSGDLSVYWYQQSLDQGLQFLIQYYNGEERAKGNILERFSAQQFPDLHSELNLSSLELGDSALYFCASSAPTGLNTEAFFGQGTRLTVV.